Presented here are 24 T cell receptor beta chains from one specimen sequenced in a study of T-cell reconstitution after alpha-beta-depleted transplantation in children. TCRbeta library preparation incorporated unique molecular identifiers. Each CDR3 protein is one row after TCRdb ran MiXCR on the PCR reads. The profile covers hundreds of thousands of distinct CDR3 sequences, with 32% appearing a single time and around 2.4% taken by the ten largest. The starting material was PBMCs from the stem cell graft donor, obtained from the stem cell graft. The receptor set was obtained from a human donor who donated a stem cell graft to a child with aplastic anemia.

The table lists this clonotype with a few counts. This chain links TRBV6-1 with TRBJ1-5; D might be TRBD1 (6 bases). The CDR3 consists of 14 residues. CDR1 is MNHNS and CDR2 is SASEGT in the germline V gene. Trimming pared 5 bases from V and 7 bases from J, leaving 15 bases between. CDR3 protein: CASSRQVSGQPQHF. In DNA form, the CDR3 reads TGTGCCAGCAGTCGACAGGTCTCGGGGCAGCCCCAGCATTTT.

This clonotype was observed a few times. The chain employs TRBV5-1 and TRBJ2-5; 9 positions agree with TRBD2. CDR3 length equals 15 residues. Germline assignment: CDR1 SGHRS and CDR2 YFSETQ. V trimming: 1 base; J trimming: 1 base; junction bases outside the gene matches: 2. This CDR3 reads CASSLWREGQETQYF. The CDR3 DNA reads TGCGCCAGCAGCTTGTGGCGGGAGGGCCAAGAGACCCAGTACTTC.

There are a few counts of this clonotype. The CDR3 DNA sequence: TGCAGTGCTAGTCTGACTAGCGGAGGGAGTGAGCAGTTCTTC. Its protein product is CSASLTSGGSEQFF. The gene calls are TRBV20-1 and TRBJ2-1; 9 nucleotides agree with TRBD2. The V segment lost 3 bases and the J segment 9 bases; nucleotides outside the gene matches: 9. Germline V CDR1 and CDR2: DFQATT, SNEGSKA (reference sequence). This CDR3 has 14 amino acids.

This clonotype was observed a few times. The rearrangement uses TRBV20-1 and TRBJ2-1; possible D gene TRBD1, 6 bases. The V gene lost 3 bases and the J gene lost 7 bases, with 13 bases spanning the gap. The CDR3 runs 13 residues. Germline CDR1 reads DFQATT; CDR2 reads SNEGSKA (reference sequence). This chain's CDR3 is CSARAGTPNEQFF. CDR3 in DNA: TGCAGTGCTAGGGCTGGGACACCGAATGAGCAGTTCTTC.

The V call is TRBV24-1, the J call TRBJ1-5; 7 nucleotides match TRBD1. The CDR3 contains 15 residues. Trimming took 6 bases from V and 7 from J; bases not matched to a gene: 11. Germline CDR1 and CDR2: KGHDR and SFDVKD. The CDR3 nucleotides are TGTGCCACCAGTTTAGGGGGCCATGGATGGCAGCCCCAGCATTTT. Residues: CATSLGGHGWQPQHF.

This chain joins TRBV5-5 and TRBJ2-5; 8 positions agree with TRBD2. The V gene end was trimmed by 8 bases and the J gene end by 5 bases; junction bases not matched to a gene: 14. Per germline, CDR1 SGHKS and CDR2 YYEKEE (reference sequence). This CDR3 is built from 15 residues. The CDR3 DNA follows: TGTGCCAGTCTGTCTTCGACGGGGGGGCGGGAGACCCAGTACTTC. It is translated as CASLSSTGGRETQYF.

V is TRBV6-5 and J is TRBJ1-2; 8 positions agree with TRBD1. The trim removed 2 bases at V and 4 bases at J, leaving 6 bases unmatched. The CDR3 loop spans 15 amino acids. Germline values: CDR1 MNHEY, CDR2 SVGAGI. The CDR3 DNA follows: TGTGCCAGCAGTTACGGGGGGACAGGAGTCTATGGCTACACCTTC. It specifies CASSYGGTGVYGYTF.

The chain combines TRBV6-5 with TRBJ2-7; no reliable D call. The CDR3 is made up of 15 amino acids. V was pared by 0 bases and J by 6 bases, with 15 bases between. The germline CDR1 and CDR2 sequences are MNHEY and SVGAGI. The CDR3 DNA is TGTGCCAGCAGTTACTCGAGTTCCGGGCTGGGCGAGCAGTACTTC. Residues: CASSYSSSGLGEQYF.

This clonotype was counted between two and nine times. This sequence joins TRBV7-3 and TRBJ1-1; D is ambiguous. This CDR3 is built from 14 residues. Germline CDR1 reads SGHTA; CDR2 reads FQGTGA. V lost 1 base, J lost 5 bases, and 11 bases lay in between. DNA of the CDR3: TGTGCCAGCAGCTTAAGTCCAGGAGGTACTGAAGCTTTCTTT. Translation: CASSLSPGGTEAFF.

This clonotype was detected a few times. This chain links TRBV9 with TRBJ2-3, with TRBD2 matching 8 bases. This CDR3 is 19 amino acids long. Germline V lookup: CDR1 SGDLS, CDR2 YYNGEE. Unmatched junction bases numbered 16, after V lost 4 bases and J lost 0 bases. The CDR3 spells CASSLRLGTRRSSTDTQYF. The CDR3 DNA reads as TGTGCCAGCAGCCTCAGATTGGGGACTAGGAGGAGCAGCACAGATACGCAGTATTTT.

This clonotype was picked up a small number of times. This rearrangement joins TRBV20-1 to TRBJ2-5, with 10 bases lining up with TRBD1. The germline V gene has CDR1 DFQATT and CDR2 SNEGSKA (reference sequence). The CDR3 runs 15 residues. Trimming removed 6 bases from V and 2 bases from J; junction bases left unmatched: 9. CDR3 region: CSAHATGGLQETQYF. The CDR3 coding sequence is TGCAGTGCCCACGCGACAGGGGGCTTACAAGAGACCCAGTACTTC.

This chain links TRBV7-9 with TRBJ2-1; D tentatively fits TRBD1 or TRBD2 (7 bases each). V dropped 5 bases and J dropped 3 bases, with 17 bases sitting between them. The CDR3 contains 16 residues. CDR1 is SEHNR, CDR2 FQNEAQ, per germline (reference sequence). CDR3 in amino acids: CASSPTGEGYYNEQFF. CDR3 nucleotides: TGTGCCAGCAGCCCCACAGGGGAGGGGTACTACAATGAGCAGTTCTTC.

This clonotype showed up just a few times. The V call is TRBV20-1, the J call TRBJ1-1; TRBD1 is a possible D gene (6 bases). Germline-derived CDR1 and CDR2 are DFQATT and SNEGSKA (reference sequence). The CDR3 contains 16 residues. The V and J ends lost 1 base and 4 bases respectively, with 19 bases between them. Here the CDR3 reads CSARVPGGPGSTEAFF. In DNA form, the CDR3 reads TGCAGTGCTAGAGTCCCGGGGGGCCCCGGCAGCACTGAAGCTTTCTTT.

The gene calls are TRBV28 and TRBJ2-7; no clear D gene. Germline-derived CDR1 and CDR2 are MDHEN and SYDVKM. The germline V and J ends were trimmed by 8 bases and 0 bases, with 17 bases remaining between them. The CDR3 totals 15 residues. This CDR3 reads CASPPSGNFSYEQYF. CDR3 nucleotides: TGTGCCAGCCCTCCGTCTGGAAATTTCTCCTACGAGCAGTACTTC.

The CDR3 DNA follows: TGTGCCAGCAGCCAAGGGAAGGTCTATGGCTACACCTTC. It codes for CASSQGKVYGYTF. This chain connects TRBV4-2 to TRBJ1-2; D unclear. V lost 1 base, J lost 4 bases, and 7 bases lay in between. The CDR3 length is 13 residues. Looked up from germline, CDR1 is LGHNA and CDR2 is YNFKEQ.

This rearrangement joins TRBV9 to TRBJ1-1; 11 nucleotides match TRBD1. Trimming took 2 bases from V and 1 from J; bases not matched to a gene: 4. CDR1 is SGDLS, CDR2 YYNGEE, per germline. CDR3 size: 16 residues. The chain's CDR3 is CASSVGTGGGNTEAFF. For the CDR3, the DNA is TGTGCCAGCAGCGTCGGGACAGGGGGTGGGAACACTGAAGCTTTCTTT.

In this sample, this clonotype turned up a few times. The CDR3 nucleotides read TGCAGTGCTAGAGTTCGCCAGGGAGGGGTTGGCTACACCTTC. Its translation: CSARVRQGGVGYTF. This rearrangement joins TRBV20-1 to TRBJ1-2; the D gene is possibly TRBD1 (5 bases). The CDR3 length is 14 residues. Germline V gene lookup returns CDR1 DFQATT and CDR2 SNEGSKA (reference sequence). Trimming left V 1 base short and J 7 bases short, with 16 bases between.

This clonotype was detected only a few times. The gene calls are TRBV5-5 and TRBJ2-6, with D possibly called TRBD1 or TRBD2 (5 bases each). The CDR3 spans 17 residues. Germline V gene sequence: CDR1 SGHKS, CDR2 YYEKEE (reference sequence). V was cut by 1 base and J by 0 bases, with 11 bases left in between. The CDR3 nucleotides read TGTGCCAGCAGCTTGTACACGGGGACCTCTGGGGCCAACGTCCTGACTTTC. It translates to CASSLYTGTSGANVLTF.

The CDR3 nucleotides are TGTGCCAGCAGTTACTCGATGGAACTTCCCTACGAGCAGTACGTC. Translated, it gives CASSYSMELPYEQYV. This chain links TRBV6-2 or TRBV6-3 with TRBJ2-7; the D is unclear. The CDR3 extends over 15 amino acids. Germline lookup yields CDR1 MNHEY and CDR2 SVGEGT. V gave up 0 bases and J gave up 2 bases, with 11 bases separating them.

This clonotype was seen only a few times. The chain is built from TRBV5-6 and TRBJ2-1; maybe TRBD1 (5 bases). Germline loops: CDR1 SGHDT, CDR2 YYEEEE. This CDR3 region has 14 residues. V lost 0 bases and J lost 8, with 12 bases in between. The CDR3 is CASSLEVGADEQFF. CDR3 nucleotide sequence: TGTGCCAGCAGCTTGGAGGTAGGGGCCGATGAGCAGTTCTTC.

The V gene is TRBV28, the J gene TRBJ2-3, with D perhaps assigned TRBD1 or TRBD2 (5 bases each). The CDR3 length is 16 residues. V lost 6 bases and J 2 bases, leaving 18 bases between the germline ends. Germline loops: CDR1 MDHEN, CDR2 SYDVKM. The CDR3 nucleotides read TGTGCCAGCAGCCGTACCGGGACCCCATCCACAGATACGCAGTATTTT. This encodes CASSRTGTPSTDTQYF. The full variable domain, its missing parts supplied by reference TRBV28 and TRBJ2-3, is DVKVTQSSRYLVKRTGEKVFLECVQDMDHENMFWYRQDPGLGLRLIYFSYDVKMKEKGDIPEGYSVSREKKERFSLILESASTNQTSMYLCASSRTGTPSTDTQYFGPGTRLTVL.

This clonotype was found a few times. The chain uses TRBV15 and TRBJ2-3, with 8 bases aligning to TRBD1. The CDR3 spans 18 residues. Germline CDR1 LNHNV, CDR2 YYDKDF (reference sequence). Losses at the gene ends were 0 bases for V and 2 bases for J; bases not matched to a gene: 10. The CDR3 sequence is CATSREGRDRLHTDTQYF. DNA for the CDR3: TGTGCCACCAGCAGAGAGGGTCGGGACAGGTTGCACACAGATACGCAGTATTTT.

The chain carries TRBV7-9 and TRBJ2-2; TRBD1 matches at 7 bases. V lost 5 bases and J lost 5; bases outside the gene matches: 11. The CDR3 runs 16 residues. Germline CDR1 SEHNR, CDR2 FQNEAQ (reference sequence). In DNA, the CDR3 is TGTGCCAGCAGCCCGGTATGGACAGGCAAAACCGGGGAGCTGTTTTTT. This sequence encodes CASSPVWTGKTGELFF.

This chain connects TRBV10-3 to TRBJ2-7; D might be TRBD1 or TRBD2, each matching 5 bases. The CDR3 sequence is 15 residues long. The germline V gene encodes CDR1 ENHRY and CDR2 SYGVKD. The V end lost 0 bases, the J end lost 2 bases, and 11 bases lay between the germline ends. The CDR3 coding sequence is TGTGCCATCAGTGAGTCGGATCGGGGCCCCTACGAGCAGTACTTC. Translation: CAISESDRGPYEQYF.